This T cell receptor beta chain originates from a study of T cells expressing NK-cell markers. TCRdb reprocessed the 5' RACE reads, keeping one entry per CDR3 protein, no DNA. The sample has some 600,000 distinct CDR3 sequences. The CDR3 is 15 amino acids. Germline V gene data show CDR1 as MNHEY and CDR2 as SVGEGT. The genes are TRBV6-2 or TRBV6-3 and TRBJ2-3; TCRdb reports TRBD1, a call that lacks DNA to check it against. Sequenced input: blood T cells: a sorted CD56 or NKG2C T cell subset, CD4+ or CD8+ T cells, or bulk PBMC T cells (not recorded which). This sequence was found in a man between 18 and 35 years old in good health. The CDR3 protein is CASSYSSQGADTQYF.